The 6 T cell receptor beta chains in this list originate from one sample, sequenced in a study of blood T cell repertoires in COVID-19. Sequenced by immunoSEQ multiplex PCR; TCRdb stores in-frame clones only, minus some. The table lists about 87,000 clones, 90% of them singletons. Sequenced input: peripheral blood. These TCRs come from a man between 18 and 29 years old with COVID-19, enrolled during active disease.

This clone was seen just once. The CDR3 nucleotides are TGTGCCAGCAGTTTAACAGGGCCCGGGGAGCTGTTTTTT. Protein sequence: CASSLTGPGELFF. The chain links TRBV28 to TRBJ2-2, with D tentatively TRBD1 (6 bases). Trimming removed 2 bases at V and 6 bases at J, with 7 bases between. The CDR3 consists of 13 residues. Germline loops: CDR1 MDHEN, CDR2 SYDVKM.

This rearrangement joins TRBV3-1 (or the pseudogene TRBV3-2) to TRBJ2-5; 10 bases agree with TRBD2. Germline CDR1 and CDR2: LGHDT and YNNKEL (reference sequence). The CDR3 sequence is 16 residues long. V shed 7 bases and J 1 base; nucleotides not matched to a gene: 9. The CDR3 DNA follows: TGTGCCAGCAACTCGGGACTAGCGAAGTCCCAAGAGACCCAGTACTTC. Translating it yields CASNSGLAKSQETQYF.

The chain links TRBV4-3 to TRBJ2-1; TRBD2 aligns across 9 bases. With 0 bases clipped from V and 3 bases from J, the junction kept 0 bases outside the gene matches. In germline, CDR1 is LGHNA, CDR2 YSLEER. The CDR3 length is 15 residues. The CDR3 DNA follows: TGCGCCAGCAGCCAAGATAGCGGGAGCTACAATGAGCAGTTCTTC. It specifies CASSQDSGSYNEQFF.

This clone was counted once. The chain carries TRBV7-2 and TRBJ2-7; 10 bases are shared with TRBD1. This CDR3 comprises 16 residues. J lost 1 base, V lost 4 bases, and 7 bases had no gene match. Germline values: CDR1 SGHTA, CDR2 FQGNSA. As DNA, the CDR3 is TGTGCCAGCAGCTCCCTTAGACAGGGGGCGTCCTACGAGCAGTACTTC. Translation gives CASSSLRQGASYEQYF.

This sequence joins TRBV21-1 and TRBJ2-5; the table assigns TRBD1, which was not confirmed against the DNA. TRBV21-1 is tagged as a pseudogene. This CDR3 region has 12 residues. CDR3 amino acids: CASGRARETQYF. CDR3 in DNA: TGTGCCAGCGGCAGGGCAAGAGAGACCCAGTACTTC.

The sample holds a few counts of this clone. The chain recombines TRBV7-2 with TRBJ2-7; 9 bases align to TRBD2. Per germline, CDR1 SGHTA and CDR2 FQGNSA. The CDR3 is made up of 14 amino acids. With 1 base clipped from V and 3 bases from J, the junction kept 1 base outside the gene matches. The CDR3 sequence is CASSLVAGVYEQYF. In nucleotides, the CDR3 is TGTGCCAGCAGCTTAGTAGCGGGGGTCTACGAGCAGTACTTC.